This TCR beta chain was sequenced in a study of cytomegalovirus exposure and HLA in healthy donors. The PCR was carried out with 60 Vbeta primers and 13 Jbeta primers. Sequencing was performed with immunoSEQ multiplex PCR; in TCRdb, only in-frame clones are kept and a portion is missing. The sample lists approximately 110,000 clones; roughly four fifths were seen once. From germline, CDR1 is SGHDT and CDR2 YYEEEE. V lost 3 bases, J lost 9 bases, and 12 bases stayed unmatched. The CDR3 totals 15 residues. Whole-study findings and limits: In a later analysis, an Asian-associated ancestry cluster reportedly showed fewer N-insertions than the roughly 690-donor mean. Later on, an analysis tied some 17,000 TCR beta sequences to HLA alleles at 0.05 false discovery rate.

This clone is medium-sized in the sample. Its antigen remains unidentified. The TCR was taken from a young man in good health and CMV-seropositive. The sample comprised PBMCs. J is TRBJ2-7 and V is TRBV5-6; 10 bases are a match to TRBD2. Written as DNA, the CDR3 is TGTGCCAGCAGCTCCTCTAGCGGGGGACCCCTGGGGCAGTACTTC. Translating gives CASSSSSGGPLGQYF.